These 7 T cell receptor beta chains originate from one sample sequenced in a study of T-cell reconstitution after alpha-beta-depleted transplantation in children. It was with unique molecular identifiers that the TCRbeta library was prepared. MiXCR was run by TCRdb on the PCR reads, yielding one entry per CDR3 protein. The profile shows approximately 210,000 distinct CDR3 sequences, about 15% of them singletons. Sequenced material: PBMCs, mostly from graft donor cells, taken 360 days after TCRalphabeta/CD19-depleted stem cell transplant. The receptor set was obtained from a male patient aged 2 to 9 who had a stem cell transplant for acute lymphoblastic leukemia, so the T cells may come from the graft donor.

This clonotype was detected a few times. The chain couples TRBV5-4 to TRBJ1-1; D gene unclear. CDR3 length equals 13 residues. The germline V gene has CDR1 SGHNT and CDR2 YYREEE (reference sequence). V gave up 1 base and J gave up 8 bases, with 12 bases separating them. The CDR3 is CASSLYSSNEAFF. The CDR3 DNA reads TGTGCCAGCAGCTTGTATTCCAGTAACGAAGCTTTCTTT.

This chain links TRBV5-5 with TRBJ2-7; 12 bases line up with TRBD2. The CDR3 loop spans 16 amino acids. V lost 4 bases to trimming and J lost 2 bases; unmatched junction nucleotides: 7. Germline V gene sequence: CDR1 SGHKS, CDR2 YYEKEE (reference sequence). As DNA, the CDR3 is TGTGCCAGCAGCACCGGACTAGCGGGATTCCCCTACGAGCAGTACTTC. The encoded protein is CASSTGLAGFPYEQYF.

The sample holds many counts of this clonotype. This chain joins TRBV5-5 and TRBJ2-7, with unresolved D. V was trimmed by 4 bases and J by 7 bases, leaving 18 bases between them. In germline, CDR1 is SGHKS, CDR2 YYEKEE (reference sequence). There are 14 residues in the CDR3. In DNA, the CDR3 is TGTGCCAGCAGCGTACCGACTCGGATCGAAGAGCAGTACTTC. This gives the protein CASSVPTRIEEQYF.

J is TRBJ2-1 and V is TRBV12-3 or TRBV12-4; 10 positions match TRBD2. The CDR3 length is 17 residues. Trimming removed 2 bases from V and 4 bases from J; junction bases left unmatched: 8. CDR3 amino acids: CASSLLVSGGPYNEQFF. CDR3 sequence (DNA): TGTGCCAGCAGTTTACTCGTTAGCGGGGGGCCTTACAATGAGCAGTTCTTC.

The V and J genes are TRBV29-1 and TRBJ1-4; D ambiguous. The CDR3 length is 13 residues. Germline CDR1 SQVTM, CDR2 ANQGSEA. V was pared by 0 bases and J by 5 bases, with 7 bases between. The CDR3 is CSVEEQVNEKLFF. The CDR3 bases are TGCAGCGTTGAAGAACAAGTGAATGAAAAACTGTTTTTT.

This clonotype was counted between two and nine times. V gene TRBV12-3 or TRBV12-4 combines with J gene TRBJ2-7; D unresolved. Trimming took 3 bases from V and 5 from J, leaving 17 bases between them. The CDR3 spans 15 residues. As DNA, the CDR3 is TGTGCCAGCAGTTTGGTGGTTGGCAGGTCCAACGAGCAGTACTTC. Translated, it gives CASSLVVGRSNEQYF.

CDR3 protein: CASSFGGWETEAFF. CDR3 DNA sequence: TGTGCCAGCAGCTTTGGGGGCTGGGAGACTGAAGCTTTCTTT. V is TRBV7-9 and J is TRBJ1-1; D perhaps matches TRBD1 (6 bases). Germline loops: CDR1 SEHNR, CDR2 FQNEAQ (reference sequence). CDR3 length: 14 amino acids. V was shortened by 3 bases and J by 5 bases, with 13 bases between the two germline ends.